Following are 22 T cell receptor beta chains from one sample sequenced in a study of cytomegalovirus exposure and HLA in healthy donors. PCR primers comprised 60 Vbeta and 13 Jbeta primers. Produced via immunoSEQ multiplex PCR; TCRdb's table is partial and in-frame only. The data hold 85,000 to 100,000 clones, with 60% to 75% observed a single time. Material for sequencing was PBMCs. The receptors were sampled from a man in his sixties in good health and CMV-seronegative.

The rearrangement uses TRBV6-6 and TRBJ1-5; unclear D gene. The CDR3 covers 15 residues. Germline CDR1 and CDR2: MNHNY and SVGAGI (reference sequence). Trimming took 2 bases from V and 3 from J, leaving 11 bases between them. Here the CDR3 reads CASSYRQNPNQPQHF. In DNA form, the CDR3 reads TGTGCCAGCAGTTACCGACAAAACCCCAATCAGCCCCAGCATTTT.

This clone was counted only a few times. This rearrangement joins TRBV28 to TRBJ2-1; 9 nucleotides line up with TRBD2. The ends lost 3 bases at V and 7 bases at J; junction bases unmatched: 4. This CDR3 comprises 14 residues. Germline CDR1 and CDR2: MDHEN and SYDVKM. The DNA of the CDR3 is TGTGCCAGCAGTTTTCCTAGCGGGAAAAATGAGCAGTTCTTC. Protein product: CASSFPSGKNEQFF.

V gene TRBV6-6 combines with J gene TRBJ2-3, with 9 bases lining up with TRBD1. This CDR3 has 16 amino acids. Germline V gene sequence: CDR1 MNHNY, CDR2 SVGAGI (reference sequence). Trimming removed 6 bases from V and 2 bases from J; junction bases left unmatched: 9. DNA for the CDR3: TGTGCCAGCAGCCGACAGACAGGGGGTTTCACAGATACGCAGTATTTT. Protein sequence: CASSRQTGGFTDTQYF.

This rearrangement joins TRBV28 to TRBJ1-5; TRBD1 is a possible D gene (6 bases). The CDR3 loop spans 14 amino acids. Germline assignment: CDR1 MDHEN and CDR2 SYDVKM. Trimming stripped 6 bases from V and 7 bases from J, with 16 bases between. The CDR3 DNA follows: TGTGCCAGCAGCTCCCGGGACATTGGACAGCCCCAGCATTTT. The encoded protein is CASSSRDIGQPQHF.

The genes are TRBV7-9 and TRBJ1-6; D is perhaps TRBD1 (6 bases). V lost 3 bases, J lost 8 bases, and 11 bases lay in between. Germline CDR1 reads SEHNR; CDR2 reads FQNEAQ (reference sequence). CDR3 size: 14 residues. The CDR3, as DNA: TGTGCCAGCAGCTTTTCCCAGGGGCATTCACCCCTCCACTTT. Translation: CASSFSQGHSPLHF.

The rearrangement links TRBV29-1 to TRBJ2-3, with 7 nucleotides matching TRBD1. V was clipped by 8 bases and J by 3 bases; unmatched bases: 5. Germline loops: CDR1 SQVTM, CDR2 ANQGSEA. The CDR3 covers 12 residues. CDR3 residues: CSLGQLTDTQYF. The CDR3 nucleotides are TGCAGCTTGGGACAGTTAACAGATACGCAGTATTTT.

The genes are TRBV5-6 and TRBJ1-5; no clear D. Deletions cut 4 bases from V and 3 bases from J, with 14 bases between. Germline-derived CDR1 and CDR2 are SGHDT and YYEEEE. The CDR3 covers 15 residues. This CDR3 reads CASSRAPGINQPQHF. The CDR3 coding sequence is TGTGCCAGCAGCAGGGCCCCGGGAATCAATCAGCCCCAGCATTTT.

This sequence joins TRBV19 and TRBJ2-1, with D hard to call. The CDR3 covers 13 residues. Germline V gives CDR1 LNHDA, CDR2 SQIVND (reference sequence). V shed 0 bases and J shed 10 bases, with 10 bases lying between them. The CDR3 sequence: CASSIEVYLEQFF. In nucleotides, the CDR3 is TGTGCCAGTAGTATAGAGGTTTATCTAGAGCAGTTCTTC.

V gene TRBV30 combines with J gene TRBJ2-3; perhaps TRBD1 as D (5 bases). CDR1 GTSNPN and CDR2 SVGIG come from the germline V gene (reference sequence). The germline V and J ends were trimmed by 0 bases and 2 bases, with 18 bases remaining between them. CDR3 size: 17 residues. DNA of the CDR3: TGTGCCTGGAGTGTACTTGGCAGGGAAATAAACACAGATACGCAGTATTTT. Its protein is CAWSVLGREINTDTQYF.

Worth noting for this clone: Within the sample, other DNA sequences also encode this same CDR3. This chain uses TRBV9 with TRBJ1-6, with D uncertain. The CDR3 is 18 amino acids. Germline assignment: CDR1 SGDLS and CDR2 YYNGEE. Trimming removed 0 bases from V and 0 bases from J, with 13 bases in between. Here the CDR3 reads CASSVGADPSSYNSPLHF. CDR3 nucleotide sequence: TGTGCCAGCAGCGTAGGGGCAGATCCGAGCTCCTATAATTCACCCCTCCACTTT.

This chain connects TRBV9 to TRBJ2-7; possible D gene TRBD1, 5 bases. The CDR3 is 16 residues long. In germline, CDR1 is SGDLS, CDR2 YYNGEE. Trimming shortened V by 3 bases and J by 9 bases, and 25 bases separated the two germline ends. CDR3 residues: CASSASFDVRDSGQYF. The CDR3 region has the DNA TGTGCCAGCAGCGCCAGCTTTGACGTCAGGGATTCTGGGCAGTACTTC.

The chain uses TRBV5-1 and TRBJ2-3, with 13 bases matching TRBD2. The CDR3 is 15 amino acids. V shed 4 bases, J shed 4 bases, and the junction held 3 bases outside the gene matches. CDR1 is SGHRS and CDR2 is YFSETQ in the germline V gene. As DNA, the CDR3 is TGCGCCAGCAGCAGGACTAGCGGGAGTTCAGATACGCAGTATTTT. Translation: CASSRTSGSSDTQYF.

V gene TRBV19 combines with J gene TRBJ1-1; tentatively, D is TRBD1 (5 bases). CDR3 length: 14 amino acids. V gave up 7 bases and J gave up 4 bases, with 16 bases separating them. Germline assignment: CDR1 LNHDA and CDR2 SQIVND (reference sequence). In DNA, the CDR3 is TGTGCCAGTACCCCGACCACAGACAGCACTGAAGCTTTCTTT. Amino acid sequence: CASTPTTDSTEAFF.

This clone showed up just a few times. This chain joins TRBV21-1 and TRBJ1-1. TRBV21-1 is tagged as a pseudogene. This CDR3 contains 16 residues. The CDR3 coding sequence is TGTGCCAGCAGCAAAGGGGAGGCAAGGGGTGACACTGAAGCTTTCTTT. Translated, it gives CASSKGEARGDTEAFF.

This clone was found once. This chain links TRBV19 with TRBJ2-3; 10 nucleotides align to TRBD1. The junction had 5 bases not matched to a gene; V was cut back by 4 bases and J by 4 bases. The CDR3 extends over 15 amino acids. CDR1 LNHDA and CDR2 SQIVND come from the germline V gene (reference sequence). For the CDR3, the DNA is TGTGCCAGTAGTACGATTGGGACAGGGGCAGATACGCAGTATTTT. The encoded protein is CASSTIGTGADTQYF.

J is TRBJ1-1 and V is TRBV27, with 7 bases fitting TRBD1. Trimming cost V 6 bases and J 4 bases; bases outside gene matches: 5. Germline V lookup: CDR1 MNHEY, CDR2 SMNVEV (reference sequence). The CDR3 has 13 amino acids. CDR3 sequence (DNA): TGTGCCAGCAGCCAGACAGGGCTCACTGAAGCTTTCTTT. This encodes CASSQTGLTEAFF.

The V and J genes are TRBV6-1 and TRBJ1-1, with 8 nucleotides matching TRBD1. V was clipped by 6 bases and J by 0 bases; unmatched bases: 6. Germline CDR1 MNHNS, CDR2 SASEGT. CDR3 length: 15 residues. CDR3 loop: CASRTQGGVNTEAFF. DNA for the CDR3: TGTGCCAGCAGGACACAGGGGGGCGTGAACACTGAAGCTTTCTTT.

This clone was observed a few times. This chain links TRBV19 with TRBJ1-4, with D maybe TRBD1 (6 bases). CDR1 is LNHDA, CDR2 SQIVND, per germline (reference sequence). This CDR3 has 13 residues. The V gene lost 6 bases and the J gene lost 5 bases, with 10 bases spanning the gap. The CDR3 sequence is CASSKGVNEKLFF. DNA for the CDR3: TGTGCCAGTAGCAAGGGGGTCAATGAAAAACTGTTTTTT.

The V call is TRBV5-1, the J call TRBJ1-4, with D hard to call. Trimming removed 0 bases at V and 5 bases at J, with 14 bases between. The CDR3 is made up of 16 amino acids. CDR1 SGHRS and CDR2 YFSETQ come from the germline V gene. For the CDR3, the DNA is TGCGCCAGCAGCTTGGTACTGGGCAGTCAAAATGAAAAACTGTTTTTT. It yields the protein CASSLVLGSQNEKLFF.

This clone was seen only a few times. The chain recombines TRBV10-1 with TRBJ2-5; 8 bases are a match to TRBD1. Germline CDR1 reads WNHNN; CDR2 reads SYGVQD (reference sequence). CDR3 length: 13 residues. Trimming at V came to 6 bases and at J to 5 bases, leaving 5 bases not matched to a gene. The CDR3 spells CASSRGLMETQYF. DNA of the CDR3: TGCGCCAGCAGCAGGGGGCTAATGGAGACCCAGTACTTC.

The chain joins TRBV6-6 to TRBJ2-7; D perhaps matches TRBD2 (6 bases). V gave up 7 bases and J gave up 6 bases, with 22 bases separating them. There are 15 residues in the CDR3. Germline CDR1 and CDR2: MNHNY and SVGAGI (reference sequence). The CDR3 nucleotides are TGTGCCAGCACTCTGATGGCTAGCGACCCCCCCGAGCAGTACTTC. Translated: CASTLMASDPPEQYF.

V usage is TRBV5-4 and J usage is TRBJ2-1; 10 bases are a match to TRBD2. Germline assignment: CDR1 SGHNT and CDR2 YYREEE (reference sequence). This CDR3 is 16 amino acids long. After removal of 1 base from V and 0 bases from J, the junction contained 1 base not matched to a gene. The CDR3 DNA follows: TGTGCCAGCAGCTTGAAGCGGGGGGGCTCCTACAATGAGCAGTTCTTC. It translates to CASSLKRGGSYNEQFF.